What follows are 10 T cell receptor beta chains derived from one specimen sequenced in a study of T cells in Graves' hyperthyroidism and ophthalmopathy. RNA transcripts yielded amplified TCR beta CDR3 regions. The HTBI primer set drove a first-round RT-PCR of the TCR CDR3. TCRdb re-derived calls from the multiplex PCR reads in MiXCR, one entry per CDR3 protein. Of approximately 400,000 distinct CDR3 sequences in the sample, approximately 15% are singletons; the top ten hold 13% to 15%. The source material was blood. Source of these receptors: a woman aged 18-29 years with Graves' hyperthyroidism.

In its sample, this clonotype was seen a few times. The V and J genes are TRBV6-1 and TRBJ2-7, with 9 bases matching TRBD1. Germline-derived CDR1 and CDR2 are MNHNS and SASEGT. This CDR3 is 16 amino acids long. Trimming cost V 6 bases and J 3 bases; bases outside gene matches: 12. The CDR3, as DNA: TGTGCCAGCAGCCGATATGGGACAGGGACGGGCTACGAGCAGTACTTC. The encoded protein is CASSRYGTGTGYEQYF.

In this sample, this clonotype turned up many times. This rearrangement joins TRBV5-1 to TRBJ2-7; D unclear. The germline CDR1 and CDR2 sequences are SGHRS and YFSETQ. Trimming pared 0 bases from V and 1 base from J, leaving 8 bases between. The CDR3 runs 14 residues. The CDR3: CASSLASASYEQYF. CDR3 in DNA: TGCGCCAGCAGCTTGGCGTCGGCTTCCTACGAGCAGTACTTC.

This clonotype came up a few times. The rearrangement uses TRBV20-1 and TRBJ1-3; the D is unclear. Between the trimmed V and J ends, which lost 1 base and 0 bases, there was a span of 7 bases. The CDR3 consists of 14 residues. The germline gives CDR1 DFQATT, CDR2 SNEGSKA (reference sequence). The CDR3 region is CSARVGSSGNTIYF. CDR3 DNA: TGCAGTGCTAGAGTTGGGAGCTCTGGAAACACCATATATTTT.

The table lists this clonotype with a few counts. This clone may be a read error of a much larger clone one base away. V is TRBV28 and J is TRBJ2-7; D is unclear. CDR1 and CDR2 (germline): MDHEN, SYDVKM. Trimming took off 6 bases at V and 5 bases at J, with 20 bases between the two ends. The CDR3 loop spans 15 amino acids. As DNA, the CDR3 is TGTGCCAGCAGGTTCTCAGACGATTCGCCGAACGAGCAGTACTTC. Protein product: CASRFSDDSPNEQYF.

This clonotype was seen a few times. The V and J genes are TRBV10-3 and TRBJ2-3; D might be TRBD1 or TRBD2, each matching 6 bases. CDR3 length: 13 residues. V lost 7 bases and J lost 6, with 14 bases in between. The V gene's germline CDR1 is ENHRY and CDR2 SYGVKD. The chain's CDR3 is CAIMNGGSDTQYF. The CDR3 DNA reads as TGTGCCATCATGAACGGGGGCAGTGATACGCAGTATTTT.

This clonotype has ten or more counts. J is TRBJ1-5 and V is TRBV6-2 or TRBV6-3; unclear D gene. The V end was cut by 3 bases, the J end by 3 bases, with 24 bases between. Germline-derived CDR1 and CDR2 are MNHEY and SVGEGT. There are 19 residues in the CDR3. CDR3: CASSYTATPYSEPNQPQHF. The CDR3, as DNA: TGTGCCAGCAGTTATACAGCTACGCCCTACTCAGAGCCCAATCAGCCCCAGCATTTT.

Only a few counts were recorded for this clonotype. CDR3 DNA: TGTGCCAGCAGTTATCCCGGGATCGAGCAGTACTTC. Translating it yields CASSYPGIEQYF. The chain carries TRBV6-1 and TRBJ2-7; tentative D call: TRBD2 (5 bases). This CDR3 contains 12 residues. Germline values: CDR1 MNHNS, CDR2 SASEGT. V was cut by 5 bases and J by 6 bases, with 11 bases left in between.

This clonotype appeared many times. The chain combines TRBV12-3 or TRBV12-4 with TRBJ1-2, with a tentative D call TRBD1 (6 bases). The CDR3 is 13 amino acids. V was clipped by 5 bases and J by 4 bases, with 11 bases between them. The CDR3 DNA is TGTGCCAGCAGTCCGGACAGAGCCTATGGCTACACCTTC. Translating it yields CASSPDRAYGYTF.

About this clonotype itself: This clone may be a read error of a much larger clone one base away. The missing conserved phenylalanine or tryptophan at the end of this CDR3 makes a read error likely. This CDR3 reads CASSSTGTGTGEKLFS. CDR3 DNA sequence: TGTGCCAGCAGTTCCACCGGGACAGGGACGGGTGAAAAACTGTTTTCT. The chain couples TRBV27 to TRBJ1-4; 9 bases agree with TRBD1. Germline V gives CDR1 MNHEY, CDR2 SMNVEV (reference sequence). This CDR3 has 16 amino acids. The ends lost 4 bases at V and 7 bases at J; junction bases unmatched: 10.

In nucleotides, the CDR3 is TGTGCCAGCAGGCCACTGGGGGCCCAGAACACTGAAGCTTTCTTT. It yields the protein CASRPLGAQNTEAFF. The chain employs TRBV5-4 and TRBJ1-1, with D maybe TRBD1 (6 bases). CDR1 SGHNT and CDR2 YYREEE come from the germline V gene (reference sequence). The CDR3 covers 15 residues. V dropped 5 bases and J dropped 1 base, with 15 bases sitting between them.